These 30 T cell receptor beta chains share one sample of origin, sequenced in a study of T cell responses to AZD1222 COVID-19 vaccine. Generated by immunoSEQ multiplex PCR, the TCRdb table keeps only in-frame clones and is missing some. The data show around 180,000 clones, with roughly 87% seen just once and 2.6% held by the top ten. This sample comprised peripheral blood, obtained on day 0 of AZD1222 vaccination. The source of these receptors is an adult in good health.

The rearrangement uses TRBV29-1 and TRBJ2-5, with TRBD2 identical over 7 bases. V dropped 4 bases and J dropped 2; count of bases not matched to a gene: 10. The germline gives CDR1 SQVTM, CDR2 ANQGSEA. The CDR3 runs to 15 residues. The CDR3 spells CSVVRAGAAQETQYF. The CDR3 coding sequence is TGCAGCGTTGTCCGGGCGGGAGCGGCTCAAGAGACCCAGTACTTC. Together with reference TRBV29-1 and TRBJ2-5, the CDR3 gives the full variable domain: SAVISQKPSRDICQRGTSLTIQCQVDSQVTMMFWYRQQPGQSLTLIATANQGSEATYESGFVIDKFPISRPNLTFSTLTVSNMSPEDSSIYLCSVVRAGAAQETQYFGPGTRLLVL.

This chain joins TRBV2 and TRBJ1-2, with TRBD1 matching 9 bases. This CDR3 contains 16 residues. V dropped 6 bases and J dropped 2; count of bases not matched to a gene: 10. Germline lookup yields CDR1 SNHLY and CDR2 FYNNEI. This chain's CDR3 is CASRLRTGAGNYGYTF. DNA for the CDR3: TGTGCCAGCAGACTTAGGACAGGGGCCGGAAACTATGGCTACACCTTC.

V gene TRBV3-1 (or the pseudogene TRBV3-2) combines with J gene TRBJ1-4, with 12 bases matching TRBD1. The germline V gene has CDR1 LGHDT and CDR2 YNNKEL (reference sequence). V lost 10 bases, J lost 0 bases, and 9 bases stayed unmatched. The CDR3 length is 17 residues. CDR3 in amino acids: CATRDRGRGATNEKLFF. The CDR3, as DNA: TGTGCCACCCGGGACAGGGGGCGAGGGGCAACTAATGAAAAACTGTTTTTT.

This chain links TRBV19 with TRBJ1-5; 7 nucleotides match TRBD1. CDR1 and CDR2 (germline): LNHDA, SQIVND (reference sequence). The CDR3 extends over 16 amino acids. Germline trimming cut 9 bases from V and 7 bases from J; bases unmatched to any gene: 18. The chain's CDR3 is CASRLGRQGVKQPQHF. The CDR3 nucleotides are TGTGCCAGCCGCCTTGGCCGGCAGGGGGTAAAGCAGCCCCAGCATTTT. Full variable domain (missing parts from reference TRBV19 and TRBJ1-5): DGGITQSPKYLFRKEGQNVTLSCEQNLNHDAMYWYRQDPGQGLRLIYYSQIVNDFQKGDIAEGYSVSREKKESFPLTVTSAQKNPTAFYLCASRLGRQGVKQPQHFGDGTRLSIL.

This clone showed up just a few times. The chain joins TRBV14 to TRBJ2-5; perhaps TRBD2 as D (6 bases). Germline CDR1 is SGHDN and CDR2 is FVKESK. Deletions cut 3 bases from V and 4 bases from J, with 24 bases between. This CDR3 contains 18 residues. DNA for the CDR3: TGTGCCAGCAGCCAGTCAGGCCGTGGCGGGAAGTGGGGAGAGACCCAGTACTTC. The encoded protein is CASSQSGRGGKWGETQYF.

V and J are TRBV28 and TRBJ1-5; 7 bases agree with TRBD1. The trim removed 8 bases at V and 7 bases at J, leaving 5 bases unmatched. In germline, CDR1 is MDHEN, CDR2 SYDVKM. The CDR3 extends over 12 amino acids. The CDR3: CASRQGGQPQHF. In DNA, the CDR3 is TGTGCCAGCCGACAGGGAGGGCAGCCCCAGCATTTT.

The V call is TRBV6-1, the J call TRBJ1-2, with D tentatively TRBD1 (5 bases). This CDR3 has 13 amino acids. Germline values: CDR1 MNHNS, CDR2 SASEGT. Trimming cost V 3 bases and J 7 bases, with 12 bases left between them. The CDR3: CASSETTVGGYTF. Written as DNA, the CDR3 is TGTGCCAGCAGTGAGACGACAGTTGGTGGCTACACCTTC.

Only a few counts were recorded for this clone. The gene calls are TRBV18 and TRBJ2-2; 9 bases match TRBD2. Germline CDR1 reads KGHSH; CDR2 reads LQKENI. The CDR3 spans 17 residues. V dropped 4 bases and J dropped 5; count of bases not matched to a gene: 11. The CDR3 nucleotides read TGTGCCAGCTCACTACAGTTTAGCGGGAGCGGGACCGGGGAGCTGTTTTTT. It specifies CASSLQFSGSGTGELFF.

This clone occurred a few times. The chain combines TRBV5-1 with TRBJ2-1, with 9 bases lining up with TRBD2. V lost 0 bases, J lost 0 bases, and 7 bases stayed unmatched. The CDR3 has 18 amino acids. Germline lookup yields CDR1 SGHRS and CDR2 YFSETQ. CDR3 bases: TGCGCCAGCAGCTTGGAATCTAGCGGGAAAGACTCCTACAATGAGCAGTTCTTC. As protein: CASSLESSGKDSYNEQFF.

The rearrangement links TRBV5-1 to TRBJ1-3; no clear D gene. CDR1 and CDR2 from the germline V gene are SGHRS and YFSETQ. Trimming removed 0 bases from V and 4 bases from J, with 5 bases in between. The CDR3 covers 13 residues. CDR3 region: CASSLDGGNTIYF. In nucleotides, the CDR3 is TGCGCCAGCAGCTTGGACGGGGGAAACACCATATATTTT.

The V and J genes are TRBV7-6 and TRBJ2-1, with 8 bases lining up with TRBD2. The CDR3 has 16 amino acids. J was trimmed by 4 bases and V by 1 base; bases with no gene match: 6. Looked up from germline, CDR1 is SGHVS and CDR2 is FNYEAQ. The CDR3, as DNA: TGTGCCAGCAGCTTAGTGAGTAGCGGGACTTACAATGAGCAGTTCTTC. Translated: CASSLVSSGTYNEQFF.

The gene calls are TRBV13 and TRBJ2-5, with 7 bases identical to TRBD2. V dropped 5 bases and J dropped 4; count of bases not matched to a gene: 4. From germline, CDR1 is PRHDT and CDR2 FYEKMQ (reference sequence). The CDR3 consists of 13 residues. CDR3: CASSSWGGETQYF. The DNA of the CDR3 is TGTGCCAGCAGCAGTTGGGGGGGAGAGACCCAGTACTTC.

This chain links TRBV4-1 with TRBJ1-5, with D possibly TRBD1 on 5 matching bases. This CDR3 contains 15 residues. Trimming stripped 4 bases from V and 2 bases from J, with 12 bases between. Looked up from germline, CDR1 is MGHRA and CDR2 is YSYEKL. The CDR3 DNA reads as TGCGCCAGCAGCCTCCAGATGACAGGCAATCAGCCCCAGCATTTT. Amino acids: CASSLQMTGNQPQHF.

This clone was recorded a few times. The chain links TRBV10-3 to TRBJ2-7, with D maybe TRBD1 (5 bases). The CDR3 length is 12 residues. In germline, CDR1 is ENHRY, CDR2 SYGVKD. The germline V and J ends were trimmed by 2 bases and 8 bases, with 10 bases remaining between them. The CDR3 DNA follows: TGTGCCATCAGTGAGATTTCAGGGAAGCAGTACTTC. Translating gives CAISEISGKQYF.

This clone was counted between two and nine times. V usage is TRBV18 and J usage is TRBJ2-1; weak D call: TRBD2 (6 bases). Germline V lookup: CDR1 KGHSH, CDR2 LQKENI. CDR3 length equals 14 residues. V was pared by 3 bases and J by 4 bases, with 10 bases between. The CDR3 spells CASSPPGRYNEQFF. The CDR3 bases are TGTGCCAGCTCACCGCCGGGGAGGTACAATGAGCAGTTCTTC.

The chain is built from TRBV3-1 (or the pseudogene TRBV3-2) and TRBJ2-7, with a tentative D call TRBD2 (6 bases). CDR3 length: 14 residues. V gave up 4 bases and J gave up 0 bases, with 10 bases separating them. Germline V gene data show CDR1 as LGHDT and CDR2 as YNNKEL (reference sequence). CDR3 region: CASSPGLGSYEQYF. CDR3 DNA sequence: TGTGCCAGCAGCCCGGGACTGGGCTCCTACGAGCAGTACTTC.

DNA for the CDR3: TGTGCCAGCAGCTTGGCCCCGCAGGCCCAGCAGTACTTC. This encodes CASSLAPQAQQYF. This chain joins TRBV5-5 and TRBJ2-7; D is ambiguous. Germline loops: CDR1 SGHKS, CDR2 YYEKEE (reference sequence). This CDR3 is built from 13 residues. The germline V and J ends were trimmed by 0 bases and 8 bases, with 12 bases remaining between them.

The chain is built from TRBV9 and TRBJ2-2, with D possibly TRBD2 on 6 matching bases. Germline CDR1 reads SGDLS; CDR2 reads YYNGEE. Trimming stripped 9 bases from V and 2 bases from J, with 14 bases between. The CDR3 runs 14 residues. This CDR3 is CATRGDLNTGELFF. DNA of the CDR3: TGTGCCACCCGCGGGGATTTAAACACCGGGGAGCTGTTTTTT.

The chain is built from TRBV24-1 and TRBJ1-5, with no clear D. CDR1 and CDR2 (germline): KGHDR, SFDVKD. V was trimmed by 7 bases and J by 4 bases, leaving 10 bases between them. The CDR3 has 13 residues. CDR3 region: CATSAHGNQPQHF. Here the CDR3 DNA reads TGTGCCACCAGCGCCCATGGAAATCAGCCCCAGCATTTT.

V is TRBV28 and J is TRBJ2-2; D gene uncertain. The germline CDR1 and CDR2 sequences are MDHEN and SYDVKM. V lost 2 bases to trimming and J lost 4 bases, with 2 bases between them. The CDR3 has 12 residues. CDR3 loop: CASSLRTGELFF. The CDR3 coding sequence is TGTGCCAGCAGTTTACGCACCGGGGAGCTGTTTTTT.

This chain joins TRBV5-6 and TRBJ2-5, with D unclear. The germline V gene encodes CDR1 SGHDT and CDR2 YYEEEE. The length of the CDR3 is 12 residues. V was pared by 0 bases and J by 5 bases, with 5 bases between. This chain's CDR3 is CASSLVHETQYF. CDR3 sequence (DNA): TGTGCCAGCAGCTTGGTACATGAGACCCAGTACTTC.

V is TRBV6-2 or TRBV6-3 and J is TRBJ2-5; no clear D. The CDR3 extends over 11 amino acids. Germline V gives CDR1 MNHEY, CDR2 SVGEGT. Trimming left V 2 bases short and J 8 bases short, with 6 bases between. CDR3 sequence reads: CASSYGKTQYF. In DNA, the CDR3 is TGTGCCAGCAGTTACGGGAAAACCCAGTACTTC.

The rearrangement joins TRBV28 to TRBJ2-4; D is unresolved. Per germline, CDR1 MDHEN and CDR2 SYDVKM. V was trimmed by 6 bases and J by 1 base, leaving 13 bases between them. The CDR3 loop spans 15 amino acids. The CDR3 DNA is TGTGCCAGCAGCCTACACGCCGCGGCCAAAAACATTCAGTACTTC. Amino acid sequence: CASSLHAAAKNIQYF.

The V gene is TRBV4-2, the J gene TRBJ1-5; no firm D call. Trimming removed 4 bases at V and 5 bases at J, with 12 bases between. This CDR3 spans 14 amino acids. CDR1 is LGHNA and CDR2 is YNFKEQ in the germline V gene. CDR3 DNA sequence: TGTGCCAGCAGCCTCGAGGAGATCTATCAGCCCCAGCATTTT. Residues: CASSLEEIYQPQHF.

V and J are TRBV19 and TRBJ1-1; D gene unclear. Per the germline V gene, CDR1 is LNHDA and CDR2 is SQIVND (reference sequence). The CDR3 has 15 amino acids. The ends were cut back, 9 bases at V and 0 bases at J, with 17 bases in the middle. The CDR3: CASRAATPMNTEAFF. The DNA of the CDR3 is TGTGCCAGCAGAGCGGCCACCCCTATGAACACTGAAGCTTTCTTT.

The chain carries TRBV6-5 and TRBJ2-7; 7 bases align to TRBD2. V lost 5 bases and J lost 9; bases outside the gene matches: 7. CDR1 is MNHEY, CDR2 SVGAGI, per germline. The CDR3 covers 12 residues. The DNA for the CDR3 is TGTGCCAGCAGTCCTGGACTAGGAGTGCAGTACTTC. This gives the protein CASSPGLGVQYF.

The CDR3 sequence: CASSQDSRDADYGYTF. The CDR3 region has the DNA TGCGCCAGCAGCCAAGATTCCCGGGACGCGGACTATGGCTACACCTTC. The chain joins TRBV4-1 to TRBJ1-2, with D possibly being TRBD1 (5 bases). CDR1 and CDR2 (germline): MGHRA, YSYEKL. The CDR3 consists of 16 residues. Trimming pared 0 bases from V and 3 bases from J, leaving 14 bases between.

As DNA, the CDR3 is TGCAGCGTGGGAATAGCAGATACGCAGTATTTT. Protein: CSVGIADTQYF. The chain employs TRBV29-1 and TRBJ2-3; no clear D gene. Germline lookup yields CDR1 SQVTM and CDR2 ANQGSEA. Trimming removed 6 bases at V and 4 bases at J, with 8 bases between. CDR3 length: 11 amino acids.

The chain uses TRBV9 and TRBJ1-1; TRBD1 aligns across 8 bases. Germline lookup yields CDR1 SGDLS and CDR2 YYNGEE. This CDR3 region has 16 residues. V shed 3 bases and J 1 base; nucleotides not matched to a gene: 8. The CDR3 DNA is TGTGCCAGCAGCGCGATCCTCGACAGGGGGAACACTGAAGCTTTCTTT. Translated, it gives CASSAILDRGNTEAFF.

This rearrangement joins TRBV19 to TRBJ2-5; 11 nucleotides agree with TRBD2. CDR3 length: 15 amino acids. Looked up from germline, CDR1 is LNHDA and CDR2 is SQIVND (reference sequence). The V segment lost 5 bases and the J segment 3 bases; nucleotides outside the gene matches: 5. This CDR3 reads CASSSLLAGEETQYF. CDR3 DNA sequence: TGTGCCAGTAGTTCCCTACTAGCGGGAGAAGAGACCCAGTACTTC.